A selection of T cell receptor beta chains follows, all from one sample in a study of T-cell memory formation after mild COVID-19. Each CDR3 protein gets one entry after TCRdb re-called the 5' RACE reads with MiXCR. The sample has more than 300,000 distinct CDR3 sequences, 20% seen once. Sequencing was done on a sample of PBMCs or a T cell subset sorted from them (not recorded which). Receptors originate from a man aged 18 to 30 who had mild COVID-19 (a few samples of this study predate the infection). Cell type and time point are not known. Each CDR3 is given without its conserved first and last residue. Clone sizes are given selectively: once, few, many, or a class where the clone is expanded.

size: -
J: TRBJ2-7
V: TRBV20-1
CDR3: SARDFGQGDYEQY

size: few
J: TRBJ2-2
V: TRBV12-3/TRBV12-4
CDR3: ASRTWTGRDTGELF

size: few
J: TRBJ1-1
V: TRBV12-3/TRBV12-4
CDR3: ASSLTEDTEAF

size: -
J: TRBJ2-3
V: TRBV20-1
CDR3: SAPSGGTDTQY

size: few
J: TRBJ1-1
V: TRBV4-3
CDR3: ASSQVWSGGGSGTEAF

size: -
J: TRBJ2-1
V: TRBV2
CDR3: ASSEVGTGTGRLEQF

size: -
J: TRBJ2-7
V: TRBV10-3
CDR3: AISVAGDYEQY

size: few
J: TRBJ1-2
V: TRBV7-9
CDR3: ASTTSSRSGQGGGYGYT

size: many
J: TRBJ2-3
V: TRBV7-2
CDR3: ASSSTGNTQY

size: -
J: TRBJ1-1
V: TRBV7-9
CDR3: ASRDQGLNTEAF

size: -
J: TRBJ2-3
V: TRBV7-2
CDR3: ASSLGGGGMSDTQY

size: -
J: TRBJ1-6
V: TRBV9
CDR3: ASSVQWGDSPLH

size: -
J: TRBJ2-1
V: TRBV11-2
CDR3: ASRTGTGNYNEQF

size: few
J: TRBJ1-2
V: TRBV6-2/TRBV6-3
CDR3: ASSSSSGAWGYT

size: -
J: TRBJ1-2
V: TRBV11-2
CDR3: ASSKPGFQYGYT

size: -
J: TRBJ2-1
V: TRBV20-1
CDR3: SARDSRVASVDEQF

size: few
J: TRBJ2-3
V: TRBV4-1
CDR3: ASSRGDFRTDTQY

size: many
J: TRBJ2-1
V: TRBV5-1
CDR3: ASSPAGQGGYNEQF

size: -
J: TRBJ2-5
V: TRBV30
CDR3: AWSPLGKQETQY

size: few
J: TRBJ2-7
V: TRBV6-5
CDR3: ASSYEPRGPYEQY

size: few
J: TRBJ2-3
V: TRBV12-3/TRBV12-4
CDR3: ASATTVQADTQY

size: -
J: TRBJ1-5
V: TRBV19
CDR3: ASSIQSNQPQH

size: many
J: TRBJ1-1
V: TRBV4-3
CDR3: ASSPSRDTEAF

size: many
J: TRBJ2-5
V: TRBV9
CDR3: ASSVGLGRGETQY

size: few
J: TRBJ2-3
V: TRBV27
CDR3: ASSYPPDTQY

size: many
J: TRBJ2-3
V: TRBV30
CDR3: AWSVRSADTQY

size: -
J: TRBJ1-1
V: TRBV5-1
CDR3: ASRGVPNTEAF

size: -
J: TRBJ2-5
V: TRBV7-2
CDR3: ASRLGGPQETQY

size: -
J: TRBJ2-2
V: TRBV6-6
CDR3: ASRPTAGGPGELF

size: few
J: TRBJ2-3
V: TRBV4-1
CDR3: ASSQEGTSTDTQY

size: few
J: TRBJ1-1
V: TRBV5-6
CDR3: ASSYPGGASTEAF

size: -
J: TRBJ1-4
V: TRBV20-1
CDR3: SARSTGRNEKLF

size: -
J: TRBJ2-3
V: TRBV6-5
CDR3: ASTGSQGLAQY

size: -
J: TRBJ1-2
V: TRBV12-3/TRBV12-4
CDR3: ASSPPGQDGYGYT

size: -
J: TRBJ2-1
V: TRBV7-2
CDR3: ASSLVAASNEQF

size: -
J: TRBJ1-2
V: TRBV6-5
CDR3: ASSYSISGGYGYT

size: -
J: TRBJ2-3
V: TRBV7-6
CDR3: ASSTQSTDTQY

size: -
J: TRBJ2-7
V: TRBV4-1
CDR3: ASSQLTRSYEQY